The 28 T cell receptor beta chains below all came from one sample that was sequenced in a study of blood T cell repertoires in COVID-19 (dated by TCRdb to 2020 to 2021). The library was made by the immunoSEQ multiplex PCR assay. This immuneACCESS table, as held by TCRdb, lists in-frame sequences with V and J called but not all clones. Of the missing ones, under half trace to an unresolved V gene in checked studies; the others have no known cause. The sample profile shows 220,000 or so clones; 85% to 90% of them were found once. Roughly a tenth of the sample goes to the ten largest clones. The sample comprised peripheral blood. These receptors all come from a woman in her fifties or sixties with COVID-19, enrolled during active disease.

This chain connects TRBV3-1 (or the pseudogene TRBV3-2) to TRBJ1-5; D ambiguous. V lost 0 bases and J lost 6, with 12 bases in between. CDR1 and CDR2 (germline): LGHDT, YNNKEL (reference sequence). This CDR3 spans 15 amino acids. The CDR3 DNA reads as TGTGCCAGCAGCCAAGATAGTCTGGTTGTTCAGCCCCAGCATTTT. This translates into CASSQDSLVVQPQHF.

This chain joins TRBV7-8 and TRBJ2-7; 9 bases align to TRBD2. CDR3 length: 13 residues. The V gene's germline CDR1 is SGHVS and CDR2 FQNEAQ. V lost 8 bases and J lost 10; bases outside the gene matches: 12. CDR3 sequence reads: CASVTAGGPGQYF. The CDR3 DNA sequence: TGTGCCAGCGTTACAGCGGGGGGCCCCGGCCAGTACTTC.

The chain combines TRBV19 with TRBJ1-2; no clear D gene. The V gene lost 5 bases and the J gene lost 3 bases, with 10 bases spanning the gap. Per germline, CDR1 LNHDA and CDR2 SQIVND (reference sequence). The CDR3 sequence is 13 residues long. The CDR3: CASSRGDDYGYTF. The CDR3 nucleotides read TGTGCCAGTAGTCGGGGTGATGACTATGGCTACACCTTC.

The V call is TRBV19, the J call TRBJ2-3, with 9 nucleotides matching TRBD2. Germline V lookup: CDR1 LNHDA, CDR2 SQIVND (reference sequence). The CDR3 runs to 16 residues. V lost 6 bases, J lost 8 bases, and 15 bases stayed unmatched. CDR3 nucleotide sequence: TGTGCCAGTAGCCGCGAGGTGCGGGGGGGCCTAGGTACGCAGTATTTT. The encoded protein is CASSREVRGGLGTQYF.

The chain is built from TRBV6-2 or TRBV6-3 and TRBJ1-6; D is unclear. The CDR3 is 14 residues long. With 6 bases removed from V and 8 bases from J, the gap between germline ends came to 14 bases. Germline V CDR1 and CDR2: MNHEY, SVGEGT. Here the CDR3 DNA reads TGTGCCAGCAGCCAACTCCTAACCCATTCACCCCTCCACTTT. It codes for CASSQLLTHSPLHF.

This clone turned up a few times. The chain combines TRBV19 with TRBJ1-1, with TRBD1 matching over 8 bases. This CDR3 is 15 amino acids long. The trim removed 7 bases at V and 2 bases at J, leaving 9 bases unmatched. The germline V gene encodes CDR1 LNHDA and CDR2 SQIVND (reference sequence). CDR3 residues: CASKWGGQGNTEAFF. The CDR3 nucleotides are TGTGCCAGTAAATGGGGTGGACAGGGCAACACTGAAGCTTTCTTT. The entire variable domain, with the rest obtained from reference TRBV19 and TRBJ1-1, is as follows: DGGITQSPKYLFRKEGQNVTLSCEQNLNHDAMYWYRQDPGQGLRLIYYSQIVNDFQKGDIAEGYSVSREKKESFPLTVTSAQKNPTAFYLCASKWGGQGNTEAFFGQGTRLTVV.

The chain's CDR3 is CASSYTPGHLTDTQYF. In nucleotides, the CDR3 is TGTGCCAGCAGTTATACCCCGGGACACCTCACAGATACGCAGTATTTT. V gene TRBV2 combines with J gene TRBJ2-3; possibly TRBD1 for D (6 bases). Germline V gives CDR1 SNHLY, CDR2 FYNNEI. V lost 5 bases, J lost 2 bases, and 17 bases lay in between. The CDR3 contains 16 residues.

CDR3 nucleotides: TGTGCCAGCAGTGTAGGGGATGAGACCCAGTACTTC. Protein product: CASSVGDETQYF. V and J are TRBV2 and TRBJ2-5; weak D call: TRBD1 (5 bases). This CDR3 comprises 12 residues. Trimming stripped 4 bases from V and 5 bases from J, with 8 bases between. The germline gives CDR1 SNHLY, CDR2 FYNNEI.

The chain is built from TRBV11-2 and TRBJ2-5; D unresolved. The germline CDR1 and CDR2 sequences are SGHAT and FQNNGV. There are 15 residues in the CDR3. V lost 0 bases and J lost 1, with 9 bases in between. This CDR3 is CASSLELQIQETQYF. CDR3 sequence (DNA): TGTGCCAGCAGCTTAGAACTGCAAATCCAAGAGACCCAGTACTTC.

The genes are TRBV10-3 and TRBJ2-1; D is possibly TRBD1 (6 bases). CDR3 size: 12 residues. The V gene's germline CDR1 is ENHRY and CDR2 SYGVKD. The ends were cut back, 6 bases at V and 8 bases at J, with 11 bases in the middle. In DNA, the CDR3 is TGTGCCATCAGGTATGGGGGCCATGAGCAGTTCTTC. Translation gives CAIRYGGHEQFF.

The rearrangement joins TRBV13 to TRBJ2-2; the match to TRBD1 covers 9 bases. CDR1 is PRHDT and CDR2 is FYEKMQ in the germline V gene (reference sequence). Losses at the gene ends were 1 base for V and 5 bases for J; bases not matched to a gene: 17. The CDR3 contains 20 residues. CDR3 in amino acids: CASSLETPLHTGGKTGELFF. In DNA, the CDR3 is TGTGCCAGCAGCTTAGAAACTCCCTTGCACACAGGGGGCAAAACCGGGGAGCTGTTTTTT.

This rearrangement joins TRBV5-6 to TRBJ1-2, with TRBD1 identical over 7 bases. The junction had 3 bases not matched to a gene; V was cut back by 3 bases and J by 4 bases. This CDR3 contains 13 residues. Germline CDR1 and CDR2: SGHDT and YYEEEE. The CDR3 sequence is CASSSRDSYGYTF. As DNA, the CDR3 is TGTGCCAGCAGCTCCCGGGACAGCTATGGCTACACCTTC.

V is TRBV18 and J is TRBJ1-5; TRBD1 matches at 8 bases. The junction had 24 bases not matched to a gene; V was cut back by 3 bases and J by 2 bases. Germline V CDR1 and CDR2: KGHSH, LQKENI. The length of the CDR3 is 22 residues. The CDR3 protein is CASSPQQSSAGGMVFGNQPQHF. The DNA for the CDR3 is TGTGCCAGCTCACCTCAACAGTCTTCGGCAGGGGGCATGGTGTTTGGCAATCAGCCCCAGCATTTT. Filled out from reference TRBV18 and TRBJ1-5, the complete variable domain reads NAGVMQNPRHLVRRRGQEARLRCSPMKGHSHVYWYRQLPEEGLKFMVYLQKENIIDESGMPKERFSAEFPKEGPSILRIQQVVRGDSAAYFCASSPQQSSAGGMVFGNQPQHFGDGTRLSIL.

The J gene is TRBJ1-1, the V gene TRBV5-1; 7 bases fit TRBD1. CDR3 length: 14 amino acids. Germline V gene lookup returns CDR1 SGHRS and CDR2 YFSETQ. Unmatched junction bases numbered 2, after V lost 2 bases and J lost 1 base. In nucleotides, the CDR3 is TGCGCCAGCAGCTTACGGGACAGGAACACTGAAGCTTTCTTT. Protein: CASSLRDRNTEAFF.

The chain uses TRBV11-2 and TRBJ2-7; 8 bases line up with TRBD2. This CDR3 contains 14 residues. Germline lookup yields CDR1 SGHAT and CDR2 FQNNGV. Losses at the gene ends were 0 bases for V and 2 bases for J; bases not matched to a gene: 0. DNA for the CDR3: TGTGCCAGCAGCTTAGACGGGGGGGCCTACGAGCAGTACGTC. Translated, it gives CASSLDGGAYEQYV.

This clone has just a few counts. The CDR3 DNA sequence: TGTGCCAGCCGACCGACAGGGACTGATGGCTACACCTTC. Its translation: CASRPTGTDGYTF. The J gene is TRBJ1-2, the V gene TRBV6-5; TRBD1 agrees at 7 bases. V lost 8 bases, J lost 6 bases, and 9 bases stayed unmatched. This CDR3 comprises 13 residues. In germline, CDR1 is MNHEY, CDR2 SVGAGI.

This clone was found a few times. V is TRBV6-5 and J is TRBJ1-6, with 7 bases lining up with TRBD1. The CDR3 runs to 14 residues. Germline lookup yields CDR1 MNHEY and CDR2 SVGAGI. V dropped 6 bases and J dropped 6; count of bases not matched to a gene: 5. CDR3 nucleotide sequence: TGTGCCAGCAGCCAGGGGGAACGTAATTCACCCCTCCACTTT. This sequence encodes CASSQGERNSPLHF.

The chain combines TRBV4-1 with TRBJ2-1; 11 bases match TRBD2. The J segment lost 1 base and the V segment lost 1 base, leaving 12 bases of the junction unmatched. This CDR3 is 20 amino acids long. Per germline, CDR1 MGHRA and CDR2 YSYEKL. The CDR3, as DNA: TGCGCCAGCAGCCAAGTGGGGCTAGCGGGGGGCACCAAATCCTACAATGAGCAGTTCTTC. Protein product: CASSQVGLAGGTKSYNEQFF.

V usage is TRBV12-5 and J usage is TRBJ2-7; D uncertain. There are 12 residues in the CDR3. The germline gives CDR1 LGHNT, CDR2 FRNRAP. V was pared by 2 bases and J by 3 bases, with 5 bases between. CDR3 sequence reads: CASGLQYYEQYF. In DNA form, the CDR3 reads TGTGCTAGTGGTTTGCAGTACTACGAGCAGTACTTC.

The genes are TRBV21-1 and TRBJ1-1; the D call TRBD1 from the table was never checked on the DNA. TRBV21-1 is an annotated pseudogene. CDR3 length equals 15 residues. The CDR3 sequence is CASSDHFRGNTEAFF. The CDR3, as DNA: TGTGCCAGCAGCGACCACTTTAGGGGGAACACTGAAGCTTTCTTT.

This chain joins TRBV3-1 (or the pseudogene TRBV3-2) and TRBJ2-3; 9 nucleotides align to TRBD2. CDR3 length: 17 residues. V gave up 4 bases and J gave up 3 bases; unmatched junction bases: 11. Germline CDR1 and CDR2: LGHDT and YNNKEL (reference sequence). The CDR3 bases are TGTGCCAGCAGCCCTCTTGGCGGGGGGGCCTTGACAGATACGCAGTATTTT. Residues: CASSPLGGGALTDTQYF.

CDR3 sequence: CATSDLEAVGTGELFF. The DNA of the CDR3 is TGTGCCACCAGTGATTTGGAGGCAGTTGGCACCGGGGAGCTGTTTTTT. The V and J genes are TRBV24-1 and TRBJ2-2, with D unclear. The germline gives CDR1 KGHDR, CDR2 SFDVKD. The CDR3 is 16 amino acids. V lost 0 bases, J lost 4 bases, and 11 bases lay in between.

The rearrangement uses TRBV4-1 and TRBJ2-2, with TRBD2 matching over 7 bases. Germline CDR1 MGHRA, CDR2 YSYEKL. Losses at the gene ends were 2 bases for V and 7 bases for J; bases not matched to a gene: 10. The CDR3 has 16 residues. The CDR3 region is CASSQIERGEGGELFF. CDR3 in DNA: TGCGCCAGCAGCCAAATAGAGCGGGGTGAGGGCGGGGAGCTGTTTTTT.

The rearrangement links TRBV12-3 or TRBV12-4 to TRBJ2-3; D is possibly TRBD2 (6 bases). The length of the CDR3 is 13 residues. The V and J ends lost 7 bases and 2 bases respectively, with 10 bases between them. In DNA, the CDR3 is TGTGCCAGCAATCCTAGCGACACAGATACGCAGTATTTT. This sequence encodes CASNPSDTDTQYF.

This clone was detected a few times. V gene TRBV6-2 or TRBV6-3 combines with J gene TRBJ1-1, with 11 bases lining up with TRBD1. The length of the CDR3 is 14 residues. Germline-derived CDR1 and CDR2 are MNHEY and SVGEGT. Trimming removed 2 bases from V and 4 bases from J; junction bases left unmatched: 0. CDR3 residues: CASSYGTGGTEAFF. CDR3 DNA: TGTGCCAGCAGTTACGGGACAGGGGGCACTGAAGCTTTCTTT.

This chain uses TRBV24-1 with TRBJ2-1, with 7 bases identical to TRBD1. This CDR3 contains 15 residues. V was clipped by 4 bases and J by 5 bases; unmatched bases: 7. Germline V lookup: CDR1 KGHDR, CDR2 SFDVKD. The CDR3 DNA reads as TGTGCCACCAGTGACCTCGGGACAGTTAACAATGAGCAGTTCTTC. This gives the protein CATSDLGTVNNEQFF.

The V call is TRBV11-3, the J call TRBJ1-6, with TRBD1 matching over 8 bases. Per the germline V gene, CDR1 is SGHNT and CDR2 is YENEEA. With 5 bases clipped from V and 7 bases from J, the junction kept 7 bases outside the gene matches. The CDR3 has 15 residues. The CDR3 region is CASSPLGQGNSPLHF. CDR3 coding DNA: TGTGCCAGCAGCCCCCTTGGACAGGGAAATTCACCCCTCCACTTT.

The rearrangement uses TRBV5-1 and TRBJ2-1, with a possible D match to TRBD1 (5 bases). In germline, CDR1 is SGHRS, CDR2 YFSETQ. V gave up 5 bases and J gave up 6 bases, with 18 bases separating them. This CDR3 has 15 amino acids. CDR3 DNA sequence: TGCGCCAGCAGACCTGACAGCTACTCAGCCAATGAGCAGTTCTTC. This codes for CASRPDSYSANEQFF.